This TCR beta chain was obtained from a study of cytomegalovirus exposure and HLA in healthy donors. Germline CDR1 is SGHTA and CDR2 is FQGTGA. The V end was cut by 5 bases, the J end by 2 bases, with 14 bases between. The CDR3 runs to 15 residues. Donors had nominal health at sampling but likely had unrecorded immune exposures. It was with 60 Vbeta and 13 Jbeta primers that the PCR ran. The table came from immunoSEQ multiplex PCR; TCRdb's copy has only in-frame clones and leaves some out. The data hold some 130,000 clones, with 60% to 80% observed a single time. Material for sequencing was PBMCs. The source is a man aged 25 to 45 in good health and CMV-seronegative. The chain combines TRBV7-3 with TRBJ2-3; possible D gene TRBD2, 5 bases. This CDR3 is CASSPSPGNTDTQYF. In DNA, the CDR3 is TGTGCCAGCAGCCCCTCCCCGGGGAACACAGATACGCAGTATTTT.